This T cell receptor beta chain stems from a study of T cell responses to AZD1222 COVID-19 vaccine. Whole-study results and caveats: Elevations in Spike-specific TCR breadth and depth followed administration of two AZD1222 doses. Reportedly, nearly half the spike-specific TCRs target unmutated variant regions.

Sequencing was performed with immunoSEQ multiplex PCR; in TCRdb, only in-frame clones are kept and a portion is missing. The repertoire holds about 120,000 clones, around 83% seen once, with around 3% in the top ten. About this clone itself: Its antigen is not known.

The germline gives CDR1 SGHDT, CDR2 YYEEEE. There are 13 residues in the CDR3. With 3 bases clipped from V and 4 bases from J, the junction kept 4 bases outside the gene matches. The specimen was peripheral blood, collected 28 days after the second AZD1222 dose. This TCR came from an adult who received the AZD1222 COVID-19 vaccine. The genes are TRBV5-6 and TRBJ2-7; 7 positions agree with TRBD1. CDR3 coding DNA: TGTGCCAGCAGCTGGGACAGCTTGTACGAGCAGTACTTC. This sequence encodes CASSWDSLYEQYF.